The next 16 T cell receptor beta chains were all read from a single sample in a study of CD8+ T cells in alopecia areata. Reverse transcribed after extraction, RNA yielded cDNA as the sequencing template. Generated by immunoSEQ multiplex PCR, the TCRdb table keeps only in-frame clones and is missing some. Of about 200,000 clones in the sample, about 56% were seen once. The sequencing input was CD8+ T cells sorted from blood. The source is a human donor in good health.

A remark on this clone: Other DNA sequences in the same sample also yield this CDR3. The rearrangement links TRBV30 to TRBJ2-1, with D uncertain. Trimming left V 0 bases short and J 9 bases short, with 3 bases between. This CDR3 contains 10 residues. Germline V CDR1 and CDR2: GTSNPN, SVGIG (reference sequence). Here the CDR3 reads CAWSVSEQFF. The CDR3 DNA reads TGTGCCTGGAGTGTTAGTGAGCAGTTCTTC.

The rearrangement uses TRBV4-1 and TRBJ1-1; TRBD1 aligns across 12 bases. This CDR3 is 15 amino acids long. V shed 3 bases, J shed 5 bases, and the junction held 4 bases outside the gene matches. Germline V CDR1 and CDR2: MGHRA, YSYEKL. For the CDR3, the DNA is TGCGCCAGCAGCCATCCGGGACAGGGGGCAACTGAAGCTTTCTTT. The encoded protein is CASSHPGQGATEAFF.

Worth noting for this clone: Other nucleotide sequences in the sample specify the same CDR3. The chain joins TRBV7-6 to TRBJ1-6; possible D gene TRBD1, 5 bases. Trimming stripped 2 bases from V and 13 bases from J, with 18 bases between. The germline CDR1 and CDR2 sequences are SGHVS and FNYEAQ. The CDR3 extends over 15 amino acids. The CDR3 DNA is TGTGCCAGCAGCTTATCGTCGGGGCTAACGAAGCCCCTCCACTTT. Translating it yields CASSLSSGLTKPLHF.

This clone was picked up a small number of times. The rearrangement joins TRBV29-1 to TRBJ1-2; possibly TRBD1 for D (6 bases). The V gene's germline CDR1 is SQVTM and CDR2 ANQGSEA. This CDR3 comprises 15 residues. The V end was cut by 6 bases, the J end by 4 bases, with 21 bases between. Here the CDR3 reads CSVEAGETTAYGYTF. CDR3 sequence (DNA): TGCAGCGTGGAGGCAGGGGAAACTACGGCCTATGGCTACACCTTC. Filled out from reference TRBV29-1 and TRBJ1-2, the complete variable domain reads SAVISQKPSRDICQRGTSLTIQCQVDSQVTMMFWYRQQPGQSLTLIATANQGSEATYESGFVIDKFPISRPNLTFSTLTVSNMSPEDSSIYLCSVEAGETTAYGYTFGSGTRLTVV.

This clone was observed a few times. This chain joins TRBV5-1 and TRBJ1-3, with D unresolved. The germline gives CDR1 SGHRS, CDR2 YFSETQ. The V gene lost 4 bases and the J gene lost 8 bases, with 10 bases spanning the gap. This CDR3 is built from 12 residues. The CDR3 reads CASSEKGDTIYF. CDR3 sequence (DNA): TGCGCCAGCAGCGAGAAGGGAGACACCATATATTTT.

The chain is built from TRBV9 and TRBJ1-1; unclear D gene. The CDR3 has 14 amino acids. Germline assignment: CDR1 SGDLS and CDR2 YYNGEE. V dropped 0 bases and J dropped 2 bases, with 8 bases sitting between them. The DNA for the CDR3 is TGTGCCAGCAGCGTAGAAGGGCGTAACACTGAAGCTTTCTTT. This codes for CASSVEGRNTEAFF.

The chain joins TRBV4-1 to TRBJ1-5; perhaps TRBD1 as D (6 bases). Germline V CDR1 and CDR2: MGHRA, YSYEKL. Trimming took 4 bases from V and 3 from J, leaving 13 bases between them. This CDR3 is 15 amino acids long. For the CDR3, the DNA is TGCGCCAGCAGCCTCTCCTACAGGGCCAATCAGCCCCAGCATTTT. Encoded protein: CASSLSYRANQPQHF.

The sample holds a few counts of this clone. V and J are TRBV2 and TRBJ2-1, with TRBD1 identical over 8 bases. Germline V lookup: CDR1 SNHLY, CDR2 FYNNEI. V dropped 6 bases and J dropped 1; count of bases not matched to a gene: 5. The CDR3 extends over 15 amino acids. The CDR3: CASRRTGMSYNEQFF. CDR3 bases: TGTGCCAGCAGGAGGACAGGGATGTCCTACAATGAGCAGTTCTTC.

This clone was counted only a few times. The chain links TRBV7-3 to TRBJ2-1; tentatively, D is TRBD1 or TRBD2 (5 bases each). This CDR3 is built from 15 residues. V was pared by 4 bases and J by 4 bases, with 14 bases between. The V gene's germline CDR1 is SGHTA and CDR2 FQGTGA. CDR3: CASSSGLAPYNEQFF. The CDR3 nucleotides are TGTGCCAGCAGCTCAGGGCTAGCTCCATACAATGAGCAGTTCTTC.

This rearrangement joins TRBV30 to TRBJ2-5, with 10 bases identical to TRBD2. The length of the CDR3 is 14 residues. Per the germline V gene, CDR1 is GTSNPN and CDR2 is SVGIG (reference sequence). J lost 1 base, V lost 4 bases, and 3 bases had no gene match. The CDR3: CAWISGGAQETQYF. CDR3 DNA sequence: TGTGCCTGGATAAGCGGGGGGGCCCAAGAGACCCAGTACTTC.

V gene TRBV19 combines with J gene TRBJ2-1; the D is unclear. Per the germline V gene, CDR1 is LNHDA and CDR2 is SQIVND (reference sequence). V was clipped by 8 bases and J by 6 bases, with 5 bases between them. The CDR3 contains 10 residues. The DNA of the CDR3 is TGTGCCAGTGGAAGCAATGAGCAGTTCTTC. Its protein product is CASGSNEQFF.

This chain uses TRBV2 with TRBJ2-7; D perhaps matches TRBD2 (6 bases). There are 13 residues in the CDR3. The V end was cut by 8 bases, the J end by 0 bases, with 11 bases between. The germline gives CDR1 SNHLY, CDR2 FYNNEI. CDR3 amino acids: CASRDGSSYEQYF. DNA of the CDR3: TGTGCCAGCCGGGACGGGAGCTCCTACGAGCAGTACTTC.

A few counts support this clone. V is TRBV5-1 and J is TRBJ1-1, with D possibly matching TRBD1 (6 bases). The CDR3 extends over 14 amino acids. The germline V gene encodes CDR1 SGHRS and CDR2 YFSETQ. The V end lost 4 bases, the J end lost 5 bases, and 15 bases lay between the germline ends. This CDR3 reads CASSGETGFTEAFF. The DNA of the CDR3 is TGCGCCAGCAGCGGGGAAACAGGGTTTACTGAAGCTTTCTTT. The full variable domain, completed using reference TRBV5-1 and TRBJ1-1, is KAGVTQTPRYLIKTRGQQVTLSCSPISGHRSVSWYQQTPGQGLQFLFEYFSETQRNKGNFPGRFSGRQFSNSRSEMNVSTLELGDSALYLCASSGETGFTEAFFGQGTRLTVV.

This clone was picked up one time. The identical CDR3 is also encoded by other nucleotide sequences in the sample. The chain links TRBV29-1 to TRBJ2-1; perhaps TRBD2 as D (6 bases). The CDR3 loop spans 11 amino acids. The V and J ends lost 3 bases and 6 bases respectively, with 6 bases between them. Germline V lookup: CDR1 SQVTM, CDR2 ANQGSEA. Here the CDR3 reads CSVEEGNEQFF. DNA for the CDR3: TGCAGCGTTGAGGAGGGCAATGAGCAGTTCTTC.

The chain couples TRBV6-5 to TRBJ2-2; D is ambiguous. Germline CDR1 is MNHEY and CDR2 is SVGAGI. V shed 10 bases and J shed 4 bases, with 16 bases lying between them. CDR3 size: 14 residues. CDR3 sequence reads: CATQLGWGTGELFF. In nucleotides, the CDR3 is TGTGCCACGCAACTGGGGTGGGGCACCGGGGAGCTGTTTTTT.

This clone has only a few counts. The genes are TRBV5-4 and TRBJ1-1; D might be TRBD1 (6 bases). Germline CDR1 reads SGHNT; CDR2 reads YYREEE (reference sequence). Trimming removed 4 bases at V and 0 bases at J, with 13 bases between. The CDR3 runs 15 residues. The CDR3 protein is CASSPMQGMNTEAFF. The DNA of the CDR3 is TGTGCCAGCAGCCCCATGCAGGGGATGAACACTGAAGCTTTCTTT. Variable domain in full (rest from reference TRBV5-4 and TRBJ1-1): ETGVTQSPTHLIKTRGQQVTLRCSSQSGHNTVSWYQQALGQGPQFIFQYYREEENGRGNFPPRFSGLQFPNYSSELNVNALELDDSALYLCASSPMQGMNTEAFFGQGTRLTVV.